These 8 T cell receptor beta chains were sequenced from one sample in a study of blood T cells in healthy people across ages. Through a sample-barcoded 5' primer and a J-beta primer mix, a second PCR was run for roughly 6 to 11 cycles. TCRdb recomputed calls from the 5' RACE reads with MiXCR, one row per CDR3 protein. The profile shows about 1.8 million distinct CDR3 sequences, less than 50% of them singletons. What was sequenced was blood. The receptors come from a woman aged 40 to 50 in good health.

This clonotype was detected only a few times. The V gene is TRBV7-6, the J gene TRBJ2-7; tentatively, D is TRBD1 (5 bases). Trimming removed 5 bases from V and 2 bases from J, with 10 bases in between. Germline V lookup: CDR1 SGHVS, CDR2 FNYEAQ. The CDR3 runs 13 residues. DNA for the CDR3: TGTGCCAGCAGCCATTTAGGGGCCTACGAGCAGTACTTC. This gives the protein CASSHLGAYEQYF.

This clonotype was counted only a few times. As DNA, the CDR3 is TGCAGTGCTACCGGGGTCTCTAGCACAGATACGCAGTATTTT. Its protein is CSATGVSSTDTQYF. The rearrangement links TRBV20-1 to TRBJ2-3; a possible D gene is TRBD2 (5 bases). The CDR3 contains 14 residues. V was clipped by 4 bases and J by 0 bases, with 11 bases between them. The germline gives CDR1 DFQATT, CDR2 SNEGSKA (reference sequence).

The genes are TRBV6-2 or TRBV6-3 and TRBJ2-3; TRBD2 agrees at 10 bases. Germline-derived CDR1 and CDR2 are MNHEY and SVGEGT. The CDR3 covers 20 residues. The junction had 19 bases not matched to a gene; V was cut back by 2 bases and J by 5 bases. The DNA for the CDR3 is TGTGCCAGCAGTTACCGTCCCCTAGCCGCCAAGCGGGGGGGCTTAGATACGCAGTATTTT. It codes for CASSYRPLAAKRGGLDTQYF.

The CDR3: CSAAWLADNNSPLHF. The CDR3 DNA reads TGCAGTGCCGCCTGGCTGGCGGATAATAATTCACCCCTCCACTTT. The chain recombines TRBV20-1 with TRBJ1-6; D gene ambiguous. This CDR3 is built from 15 residues. Looked up from germline, CDR1 is DFQATT and CDR2 is SNEGSKA (reference sequence). Trimming removed 6 bases from V and 5 bases from J, with 17 bases in between.

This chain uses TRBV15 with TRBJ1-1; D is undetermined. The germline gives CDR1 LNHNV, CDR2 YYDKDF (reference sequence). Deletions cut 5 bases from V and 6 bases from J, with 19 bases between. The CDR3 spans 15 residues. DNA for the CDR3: TGTGCCACCAGCCCAACGCATGCGGGTAGGGCTGAAGCTTTCTTT. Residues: CATSPTHAGRAEAFF.

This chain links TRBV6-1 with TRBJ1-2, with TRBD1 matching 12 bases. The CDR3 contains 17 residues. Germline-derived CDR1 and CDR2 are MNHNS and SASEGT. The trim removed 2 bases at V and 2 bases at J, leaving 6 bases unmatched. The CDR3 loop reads CASSEPGQGAKNYGYTF. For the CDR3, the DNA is TGTGCCAGCAGTGAACCGGGACAGGGGGCCAAAAACTATGGCTACACCTTC.

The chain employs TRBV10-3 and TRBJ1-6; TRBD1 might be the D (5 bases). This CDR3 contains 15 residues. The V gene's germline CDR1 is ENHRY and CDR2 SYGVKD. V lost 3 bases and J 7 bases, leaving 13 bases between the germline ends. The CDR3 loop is CAISEMGRRNSPLHF. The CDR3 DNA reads TGTGCCATCAGTGAAATGGGGCGGCGGAATTCACCCCTCCACTTT.

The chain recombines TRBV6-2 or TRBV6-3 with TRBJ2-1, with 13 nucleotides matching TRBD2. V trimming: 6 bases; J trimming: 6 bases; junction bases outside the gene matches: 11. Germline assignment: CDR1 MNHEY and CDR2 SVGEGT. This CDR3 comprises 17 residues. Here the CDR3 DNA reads TGTGCCAGCAGCCCAAGGACGGGACTAGCGGGGTTCAATGAGCAGTTCTTC. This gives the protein CASSPRTGLAGFNEQFF.